This record covers a single T cell receptor beta chain. Germline V gene data show CDR1 as MNHNS and CDR2 as SASEGT. The CDR3 contains 13 residues. With V trimmed by 2 bases and J by 14 bases, 4 bases remained unmatched. This sample is part of a study of blood T cell repertoires in COVID-19. At the level of the study: Nucleic acid was either cDNA or gDNA, and it came from T cells, B-cell-depleted T cells, or PBMCs.

Authors' processing steps: Nucleated cell number was recorded as an estimate derived from reference gene primer amplification. Sequenced by immunoSEQ multiplex PCR; TCRdb stores in-frame clones only, minus some. V and J calls and clone size are copied from that table; D and trimming were computed from the DNA. The sample has about 160,000 clones, 70% to 90% seen once. The sample was peripheral blood. V is TRBV6-1 and J is TRBJ1-6; 9 bases are shared with TRBD1. This receptor was obtained from a man older than 75 with COVID-19, enrolled during active disease. The CDR3 DNA is TGTGCCAGCAGTGAATCCCGACAGGGGGCCCTCCACTTT. It is translated as CASSESRQGALHF.